The sequence of this TCR beta chain was determined in a study of Ad26.COV2.S vaccination and SARS-CoV-2 variants. TCRdb's copy holds only in-frame clones and misses some; the assay was immunoSEQ multiplex PCR. In the table there are hundreds of thousands of clones, around 90% of which are singletons. The sample's treatment: roughly 18 received Ad26.COV2.S at low or high dose, single or two shots; about 5 received placebo; per-sample allocation not given. Collection of samples fell on day 63 after the first vaccine or placebo injection. CDR3 length equals 14 residues. Germline-derived CDR1 and CDR2 are SEHNR and FQNEAQ (reference sequence). V trimming: 5 bases; J trimming: 5 bases; junction bases outside the gene matches: 3.

The V gene is TRBV7-9, the J gene TRBJ2-2, with 9 nucleotides matching TRBD1. This TCR came from a person aged 18-65 years who received the Ad26.COV2.S COVID-19 vaccine or a placebo. The source material was peripheral blood, sampled in a trial of Ad26.COV2.S vaccine versus placebo. The chain's CDR3 is CASSRDRGTGELFF. The CDR3, as DNA: TGTGCCAGCAGCCGAGACAGGGGGACCGGGGAGCTGTTTTTT.